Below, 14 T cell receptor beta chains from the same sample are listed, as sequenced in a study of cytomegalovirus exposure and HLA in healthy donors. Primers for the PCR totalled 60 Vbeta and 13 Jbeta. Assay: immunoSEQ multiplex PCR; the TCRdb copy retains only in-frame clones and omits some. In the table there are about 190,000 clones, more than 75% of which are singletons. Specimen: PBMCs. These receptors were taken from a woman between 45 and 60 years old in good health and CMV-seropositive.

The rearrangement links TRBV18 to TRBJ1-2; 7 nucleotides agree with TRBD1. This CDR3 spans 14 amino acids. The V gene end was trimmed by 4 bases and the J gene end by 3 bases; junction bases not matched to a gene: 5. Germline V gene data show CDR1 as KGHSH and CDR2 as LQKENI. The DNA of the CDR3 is TGTGCCAGCTCACGACAGGGAAAGGACTATGGCTACACCTTC. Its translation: CASSRQGKDYGYTF.

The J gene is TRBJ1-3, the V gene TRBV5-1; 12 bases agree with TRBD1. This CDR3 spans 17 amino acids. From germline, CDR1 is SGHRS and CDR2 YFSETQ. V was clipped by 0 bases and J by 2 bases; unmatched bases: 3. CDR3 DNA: TGCGCCAGCAGCTTGGCGGGACAGGGGGCGACTGGAAACACCATATATTTT. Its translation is CASSLAGQGATGNTIYF.

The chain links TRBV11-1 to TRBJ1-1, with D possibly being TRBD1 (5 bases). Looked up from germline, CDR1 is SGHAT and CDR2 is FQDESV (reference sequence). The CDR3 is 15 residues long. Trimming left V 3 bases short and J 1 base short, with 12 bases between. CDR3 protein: CASSLGEGRNTEAFF. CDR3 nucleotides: TGTGCCAGCAGCTTGGGGGAGGGGAGGAACACTGAAGCTTTCTTT.

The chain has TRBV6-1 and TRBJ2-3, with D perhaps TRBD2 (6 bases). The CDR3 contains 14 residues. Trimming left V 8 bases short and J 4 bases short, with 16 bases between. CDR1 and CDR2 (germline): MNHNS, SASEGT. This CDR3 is CASRERPNSDTQYF. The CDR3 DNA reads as TGTGCCAGCCGGGAGCGGCCTAATTCAGATACGCAGTATTTT.

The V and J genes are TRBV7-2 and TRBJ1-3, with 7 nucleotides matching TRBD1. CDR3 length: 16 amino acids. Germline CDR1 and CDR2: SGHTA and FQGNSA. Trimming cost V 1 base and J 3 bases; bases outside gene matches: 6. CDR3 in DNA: TGTGCCAGCAGCTTAGTGCTACAGGGGCTTGGAAACACCATATATTTT. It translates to CASSLVLQGLGNTIYF.

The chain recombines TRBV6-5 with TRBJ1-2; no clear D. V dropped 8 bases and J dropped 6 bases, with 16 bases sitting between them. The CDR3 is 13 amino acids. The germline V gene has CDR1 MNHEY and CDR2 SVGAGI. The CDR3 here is CASFGLSLDGYTF. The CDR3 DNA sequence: TGTGCCAGCTTCGGGTTGAGCCTGGATGGCTACACCTTC.

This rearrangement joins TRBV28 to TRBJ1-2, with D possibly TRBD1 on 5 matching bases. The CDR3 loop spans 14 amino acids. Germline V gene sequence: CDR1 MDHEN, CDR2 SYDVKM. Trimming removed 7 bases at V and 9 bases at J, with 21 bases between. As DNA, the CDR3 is TGTGCCAGCACCCCCGGGACTTCTGTTCGAAGCTACACCTTC. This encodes CASTPGTSVRSYTF.

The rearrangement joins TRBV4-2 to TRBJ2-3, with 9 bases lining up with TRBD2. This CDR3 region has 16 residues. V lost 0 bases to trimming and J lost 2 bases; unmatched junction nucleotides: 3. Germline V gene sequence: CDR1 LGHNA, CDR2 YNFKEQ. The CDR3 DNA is TGTGCCAGCAGCCAAGATGCTAGCGGGGTCACAGATACGCAGTATTTT. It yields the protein CASSQDASGVTDTQYF.

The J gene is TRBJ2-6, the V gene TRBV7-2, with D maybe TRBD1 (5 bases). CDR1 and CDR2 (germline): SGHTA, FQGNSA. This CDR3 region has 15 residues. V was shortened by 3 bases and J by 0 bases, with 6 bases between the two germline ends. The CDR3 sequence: CASSLDNSGANVLTF. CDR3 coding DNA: TGTGCCAGCAGCTTGGACAACTCTGGGGCCAACGTCCTGACTTTC.

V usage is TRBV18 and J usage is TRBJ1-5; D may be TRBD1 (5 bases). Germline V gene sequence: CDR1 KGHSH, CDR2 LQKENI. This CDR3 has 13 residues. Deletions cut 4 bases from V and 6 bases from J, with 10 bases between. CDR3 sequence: CASSLSDIQPQHF. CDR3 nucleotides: TGTGCCAGCTCACTATCGGACATTCAGCCCCAGCATTTT.

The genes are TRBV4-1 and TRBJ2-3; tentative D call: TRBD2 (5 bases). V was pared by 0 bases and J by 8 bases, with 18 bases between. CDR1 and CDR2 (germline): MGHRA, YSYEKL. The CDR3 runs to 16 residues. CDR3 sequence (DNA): TGCGCCAGCAGCCAAGAGGCGGGCCCCGCGCGTGGTACGCAGTATTTT. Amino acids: CASSQEAGPARGTQYF.

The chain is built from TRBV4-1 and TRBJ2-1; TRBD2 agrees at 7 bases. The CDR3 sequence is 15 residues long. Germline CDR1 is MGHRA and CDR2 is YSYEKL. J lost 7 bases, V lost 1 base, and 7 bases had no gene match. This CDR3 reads CASSQGSGVPNEQFF. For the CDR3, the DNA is TGCGCCAGCAGCCAAGGGAGCGGGGTCCCTAATGAGCAGTTCTTC.

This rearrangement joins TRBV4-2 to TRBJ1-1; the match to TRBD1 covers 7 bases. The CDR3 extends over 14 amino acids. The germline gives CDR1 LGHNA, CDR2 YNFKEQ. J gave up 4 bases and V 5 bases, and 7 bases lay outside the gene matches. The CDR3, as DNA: TGTGCCAGCAGCAAAACAGGGGAGTTCACTGAAGCTTTCTTT. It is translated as CASSKTGEFTEAFF.

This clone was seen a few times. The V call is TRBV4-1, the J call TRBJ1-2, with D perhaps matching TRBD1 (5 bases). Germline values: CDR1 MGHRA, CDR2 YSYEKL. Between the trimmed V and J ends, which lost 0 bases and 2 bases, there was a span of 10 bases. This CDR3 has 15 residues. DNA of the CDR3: TGCGCCAGCAGCCAAGAGTTCGGGGGAAACTATGGCTACACCTTC. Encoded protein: CASSQEFGGNYGYTF.